A selection of T cell receptor beta chains follows, all from one sample in a study of blood T cell repertoires in COVID-19. Data came from immunoSEQ multiplex PCR; TCRdb stores just in-frame clones and leaves some out. Here the sample spans about 200,000 clones, about nine tenths being singletons. The sequenced sample was peripheral blood. All receptors come from a man between 18 and 35 years old with active or convalescent COVID-19. CDR3s include the opening cysteine and the closing phenylalanine or tryptophan. D genes are given only for firm matches. Size is omitted from some rows. Given values are once, few, many or a class for expanded clones.

J gene: TRBJ2-2
clone size: .
D gene: TRBD2
V gene: TRBV7-9
CDR3 protein: CASSLSGRPGELFF
CDR3 DNA: TGTGCCAGCAGCTTATCCGGGAGGCCCGGGGAGCTGTTTTTT

J gene: TRBJ2-2
clone size: .
D gene: .
V gene: TRBV5-1
CDR3 protein: CASSLALGVNTGELFF
CDR3 DNA: TGCGCCAGCAGCTTGGCCCTCGGGGTAAACACCGGGGAGCTGTTTTTT

J gene: TRBJ1-1
clone size: .
D gene: TRBD1
V gene: TRBV18
CDR3 protein: CASSPGQGTEAFF
CDR3 DNA: TGTGCCAGCTCACCGGGACAGGGCACTGAAGCTTTCTTT

J gene: TRBJ2-5
clone size: .
D gene: TRBD2
V gene: TRBV19
CDR3 protein: CASSWTGGQETQYF
CDR3 DNA: TGTGCCAGTAGTTGGACGGGGGGCCAAGAGACCCAGTACTTC

J gene: TRBJ1-3
clone size: .
D gene: .
V gene: TRBV12-1
CDR3 protein: CASSLGLGQAVGNTIYF
CDR3 DNA: TGTGCCAGCAGCTTGGGATTGGGACAGGCAGTAGGAAACACCATATATTTT

J gene: TRBJ2-3
clone size: .
D gene: .
V gene: TRBV5-4
CDR3 protein: CASSLPQAGTTDTQYF
CDR3 DNA: TGTGCCAGCAGCTTGCCCCAAGCGGGGACAACAGATACGCAGTATTTT

J gene: TRBJ1-5
clone size: .
D gene: .
V gene: TRBV7-2
CDR3 protein: CASSLVAGDSNQPQHF
CDR3 DNA: TGTGCCAGCAGCTTAGTAGCGGGGGATAGCAATCAGCCCCAGCATTTT

J gene: TRBJ1-2
clone size: .
D gene: TRBD1
V gene: TRBV25-1
CDR3 protein: CASSAQGEDGYTF
CDR3 DNA: TGTGCCAGCAGTGCACAGGGGGAGGATGGCTACACCTTC

J gene: TRBJ2-7
clone size: .
D gene: TRBD2
V gene: TRBV5-4
CDR3 protein: CASSPGLAGSYEQYF
CDR3 DNA: TGTGCCAGCAGTCCTGGACTAGCGGGGTCCTACGAGCAGTACTTC

J gene: TRBJ2-7
clone size: few
D gene: TRBD2
V gene: TRBV7-2
CDR3 protein: CASSPVAGGQHEQYF
CDR3 DNA: TGTGCCAGCAGCCCAGTAGCGGGGGGGCAACACGAGCAGTACTTC

J gene: TRBJ2-5
clone size: .
D gene: .
V gene: TRBV19
CDR3 protein: CASSQQGSTETQYF
CDR3 DNA: TGTGCCAGTAGTCAACAGGGATCCACGGAGACCCAGTACTTC

J gene: TRBJ2-6
clone size: .
D gene: .
V gene: TRBV18
CDR3 protein: CASSPLGGRTSGANVLTF
CDR3 DNA: TGTGCCAGCTCACCACTTGGGGGCCGAACCTCTGGGGCCAACGTCCTGACTTTC

J gene: TRBJ2-1
clone size: once
D gene: TRBD2
V gene: TRBV7-3
CDR3 protein: CASSLGLAGEYNEQFF
CDR3 DNA: TGTGCCAGCAGCTTAGGACTAGCGGGGGAGTACAATGAGCAGTTCTTC

J gene: TRBJ1-2
clone size: .
D gene: TRBD1
V gene: TRBV27
CDR3 protein: CASSLGGQGGGYTF
CDR3 DNA: TGTGCCAGCAGTTTAGGGGGACAGGGTGGTGGCTACACCTTC

J gene: TRBJ1-5
clone size: once
D gene: .
V gene: TRBV6-5
CDR3 protein: CASTQGHSNQPQHF
CDR3 DNA: TGTGCCAGCACGCAGGGCCATAGCAATCAGCCCCAGCATTTT

J gene: TRBJ2-3
clone size: .
D gene: TRBD1
V gene: TRBV7-3
CDR3 protein: CASSSQGADTQYF
CDR3 DNA: TGTGCCAGCAGCTCCCAGGGGGCAGATACGCAGTATTTT

J gene: TRBJ2-3
clone size: .
D gene: TRBD2
V gene: TRBV9
CDR3 protein: CASSVASGSDTQYF
CDR3 DNA: TGTGCCAGCAGCGTAGCTAGCGGGAGTGATACGCAGTATTTT

J gene: TRBJ2-2
clone size: .
D gene: .
V gene: TRBV12-3/TRBV12-4
CDR3 protein: CASSLEAGELFF
CDR3 DNA: TGTGCCAGCAGTTTGGAGGCCGGGGAGCTGTTTTTT

J gene: TRBJ2-1
clone size: .
D gene: .
V gene: TRBV2
CDR3 protein: CASSASGGLFF
CDR3 DNA: TGTGCCAGCAGTGCGTCAGGAGGGCTGTTCTTC

J gene: TRBJ1-5
clone size: .
D gene: .
V gene: TRBV28
CDR3 protein: CASSTLSHQPQHF
CDR3 DNA: TGTGCCAGCAGCACCCTAAGCCATCAGCCCCAGCATTTT

J gene: TRBJ1-5
clone size: .
D gene: .
V gene: TRBV6-4
CDR3 protein: CASSEWAGEPQHF
CDR3 DNA: TGTGCCAGCAGTGAATGGGCAGGGGAGCCCCAGCATTTT

J gene: TRBJ2-7
clone size: .
D gene: TRBD1
V gene: TRBV6-5
CDR3 protein: CASSYGGQPYEQYF
CDR3 DNA: TGTGCCAGCAGTTACGGGGGACAGCCCTACGAGCAGTACTTC

J gene: TRBJ2-1
clone size: .
D gene: TRBD2
V gene: TRBV7-2
CDR3 protein: CASSLASGGAYEQFF
CDR3 DNA: TGTGCCAGCAGCTTAGCCAGCGGGGGGGCCTATGAGCAGTTCTTC

J gene: TRBJ1-1
clone size: .
D gene: .
V gene: TRBV30
CDR3 protein: CAWIGDQMNTEAFF
CDR3 DNA: TGTGCCTGGATAGGGGATCAGATGAACACTGAAGCTTTCTTT

J gene: TRBJ2-7
clone size: .
D gene: .
V gene: TRBV7-2
CDR3 protein: CASSLGRSSSYEQYF
CDR3 DNA: TGTGCCAGCAGCTTAGGTCGGTCGAGCTCCTACGAGCAGTACTTC

J gene: TRBJ1-2
clone size: .
D gene: .
V gene: TRBV7-3
CDR3 protein: CASSLGAGTNYGYTF
CDR3 DNA: TGTGCCAGCAGCTTAGGGGCAGGGACTAACTATGGCTACACCTTC

J gene: TRBJ1-1
clone size: once
D gene: .
V gene: TRBV11-3
CDR3 protein: CASSNRENTEAFF
CDR3 DNA: TGTGCCAGCAGCAACCGGGAGAACACTGAAGCTTTCTTT

J gene: TRBJ2-5
clone size: .
D gene: TRBD1
V gene: TRBV19
CDR3 protein: CASSPERGGGRETQYF
CDR3 DNA: TGTGCCAGTAGTCCTGAAAGAGGGGGCGGTCGGGAGACCCAGTACTTC

J gene: TRBJ1-4
clone size: .
D gene: .
V gene: TRBV5-1
CDR3 protein: CASSATATNEKLFF
CDR3 DNA: TGCGCCAGCAGCGCGACAGCAACTAATGAAAAACTGTTTTTT

J gene: TRBJ2-1
clone size: .
D gene: TRBD2
V gene: TRBV7-2
CDR3 protein: CASSLDLAGGRHEQFF
CDR3 DNA: TGTGCCAGCAGCTTAGATCTAGCGGGAGGTAGGCATGAGCAGTTCTTC

J gene: TRBJ1-5
clone size: .
D gene: TRBD1
V gene: TRBV19
CDR3 protein: CASSPGTGGEGNQPQHF
CDR3 DNA: TGTGCCAGTAGTCCGGGGACAGGGGGGGAAGGCAATCAGCCCCAGCATTTT

J gene: TRBJ1-6
clone size: .
D gene: TRBD1
V gene: TRBV11-2
CDR3 protein: CASSPRGSYNSPLHF
CDR3 DNA: TGTGCCAGCAGCCCCAGGGGGTCCTATAATTCACCCCTCCACTTT

J gene: TRBJ1-6
clone size: .
D gene: .
V gene: TRBV7-6
CDR3 protein: CASSLQGSGNSPLHF
CDR3 DNA: TGTGCCAGCAGCTTACAGGGTAGTGGTAATTCACCCCTCCACTTT

J gene: TRBJ2-1
clone size: .
D gene: TRBD2
V gene: TRBV24-1
CDR3 protein: CATSGERGGLDEQFF
CDR3 DNA: TGTGCCACCAGTGGAGAGCGGGGGGGCCTAGATGAGCAGTTCTTC

J gene: TRBJ1-1
clone size: once
D gene: .
V gene: TRBV6-6
CDR3 protein: CASSNLEDTEAFF
CDR3 DNA: TGTGCCAGCAGCAATTTAGAAGACACTGAAGCTTTCTTT

J gene: TRBJ2-7
clone size: .
D gene: TRBD1
V gene: TRBV5-1
CDR3 protein: CASSPGQAFYDEQYF
CDR3 DNA: TGCGCCAGCAGCCCGGGACAGGCGTTTTACGACGAGCAGTACTTC

J gene: TRBJ1-5
clone size: .
D gene: .
V gene: TRBV6-1
CDR3 protein: CASSEIRGQPQHF
CDR3 DNA: TGTGCCAGCAGTGAAATAAGGGGTCAGCCCCAGCATTTT

J gene: TRBJ1-2
clone size: .
D gene: .
V gene: TRBV13
CDR3 protein: CASAVGEVLYGYTF
CDR3 DNA: TGTGCCAGCGCCGTAGGCGAGGTACTCTATGGCTACACCTTC